A single sample is the source of the 31 T cell receptor beta chains below, sequenced in a study of Graves' ophthalmopathy and Graves' hyperthyroidism. Researchers took RNA transcripts and amplified TCR beta CDR3 regions from them. Scientists carried out first-round RT-PCR using HTBI primers and then a second-round multiplex PCR. TCRdb re-called the multiplex PCR reads with MiXCR, one entry per CDR3 protein. The repertoire consists of hundreds of thousands of distinct CDR3 sequences, with around 20% occurring once and the leading ten covering around 3.2%. Sequenced: peripheral blood. These receptors were obtained from a woman between 18 and 29 years old with stable Graves' hyperthyroidism.

V usage is TRBV28 and J usage is TRBJ2-2; D uncertain. The CDR3 runs to 15 residues. Looked up from germline, CDR1 is MDHEN and CDR2 is SYDVKM. V lost 3 bases and J lost 6, with 14 bases in between. CDR3 residues: CASSLDGRAAGELFF. CDR3 sequence (DNA): TGTGCCAGCAGTTTGGACGGACGGGCTGCCGGGGAGCTGTTTTTT.

There are many counts of this clonotype. The chain is built from TRBV19 and TRBJ2-7; possible D gene TRBD1, 6 bases. The V end was cut by 6 bases, the J end by 3 bases, with 18 bases between. Germline loops: CDR1 LNHDA, CDR2 SQIVND (reference sequence). This CDR3 spans 15 amino acids. CDR3 coding DNA: TGTGCCAGTAGGCCGGGACATGTAATCGGCTACGAGCAGTACTTC. It specifies CASRPGHVIGYEQYF.

Ten or more counts support this clonotype. The chain carries TRBV7-8 and TRBJ2-7; TRBD1 might be the D (6 bases). Trimming stripped 5 bases from V and 2 bases from J, with 16 bases between. The CDR3 length is 15 residues. CDR1 SGHVS and CDR2 FQNEAQ come from the germline V gene. In nucleotides, the CDR3 is TGTGCCAGCAGCCTAAAGCGGACAGCCCCCTACGAGCAGTACTTC. Translation: CASSLKRTAPYEQYF.

The V gene is TRBV7-2, the J gene TRBJ1-1; D possibly corresponds to TRBD1 (5 bases). Germline CDR1 reads SGHTA; CDR2 reads FQGNSA. This CDR3 spans 15 amino acids. V shed 8 bases and J shed 3 bases, with 19 bases lying between them. The CDR3 loop is CASLPRGGKDTEAFF. CDR3 nucleotides: TGTGCCAGCCTCCCTAGGGGAGGGAAGGACACTGAAGCTTTCTTT.

This clonotype came up many times. V is TRBV7-2 and J is TRBJ2-2, with 8 bases matching TRBD1. V was clipped by 5 bases and J by 6 bases; unmatched bases: 11. Germline V gene sequence: CDR1 SGHTA, CDR2 FQGNSA. This CDR3 spans 16 amino acids. The CDR3 DNA reads TGTGCCAGCAGCCTGGCGCAGGGGGCCTCGTCCGGGGAGCTGTTTTTT. This translates into CASSLAQGASSGELFF.

This clonotype was seen repeatedly, ten times or more. The chain carries TRBV10-3 and TRBJ2-2, with D uncertain. This CDR3 region has 12 residues. Germline lookup yields CDR1 ENHRY and CDR2 SYGVKD. Trimming pared 8 bases from V and 0 bases from J, leaving 4 bases between. The CDR3 here is CAIGSNTGELFF. CDR3 nucleotides: TGTGCCATCGGGTCGAACACCGGGGAGCTGTTTTTT.

The chain is built from TRBV12-3 or TRBV12-4 and TRBJ2-2; D is perhaps TRBD2 (6 bases). Trimming removed 7 bases from V and 2 bases from J, with 17 bases in between. This CDR3 contains 16 residues. CDR3: CASKWSGRENTGELFF. CDR3 nucleotide sequence: TGTGCCAGCAAGTGGTCAGGGCGGGAAAACACCGGGGAGCTGTTTTTT.

This clonotype has a count of ten or more. The chain carries TRBV20-1 and TRBJ1-1, with 9 bases fitting TRBD1. The J segment lost 4 bases and the V segment lost 0 bases, leaving 6 bases of the junction unmatched. The CDR3 is 15 amino acids. Germline V gene sequence: CDR1 DFQATT, CDR2 SNEGSKA (reference sequence). CDR3 protein: CSARDPDRGSTEAFF. The DNA for the CDR3 is TGCAGTGCTAGAGACCCCGACAGGGGGAGCACTGAAGCTTTCTTT.

The table lists this clonotype with many counts. The chain has TRBV6-5 and TRBJ1-5, with 7 bases matching TRBD1. Germline V lookup: CDR1 MNHEY, CDR2 SVGAGI. The V segment lost 3 bases and the J segment 1 base; nucleotides outside the gene matches: 6. This CDR3 contains 16 residues. CDR3 in amino acids: CASSYNPGQSNQPQHF. In DNA, the CDR3 is TGTGCCAGCAGTTATAATCCGGGACAGAGCAATCAGCCCCAGCATTTT.

This clonotype was seen ten or more times. V usage is TRBV6-1 and J usage is TRBJ2-7; D is tentatively TRBD1 or TRBD2 (5 bases each). V was shortened by 1 base and J by 0 bases, with 10 bases between the two germline ends. The CDR3 totals 15 residues. From germline, CDR1 is MNHNS and CDR2 SASEGT. This chain's CDR3 is CASSEGSGSSYEQYF. The CDR3 DNA is TGTGCCAGCAGTGAAGGATCAGGGAGCTCCTACGAGCAGTACTTC.

This clonotype was recorded once. The chain joins TRBV5-1 to TRBJ1-2, with 8 bases matching TRBD1. The germline V gene encodes CDR1 SGHRS and CDR2 YFSETQ. V lost 2 bases to trimming and J lost 6 bases; unmatched junction nucleotides: 9. The CDR3 is 15 residues long. CDR3 protein: CASSLGQGKIDGYTF. CDR3 nucleotide sequence: TGCGCCAGCAGCTTAGGACAGGGAAAGATCGATGGCTACACCTTC.

This clonotype has ten or more counts. The chain employs TRBV20-1 and TRBJ1-2, with D hard to call. The CDR3 runs to 12 residues. V gave up 1 base and J gave up 2 bases, with 5 bases separating them. Germline lookup yields CDR1 DFQATT and CDR2 SNEGSKA (reference sequence). The CDR3 is CSARVENYGYTF. The CDR3 region has the DNA TGCAGTGCTAGAGTGGAGAACTATGGCTACACCTTC.

This clonotype was seen many times. The V call is TRBV2, the J call TRBJ1-1; 9 bases fit TRBD1. Per germline, CDR1 SNHLY and CDR2 FYNNEI. This CDR3 is built from 14 residues. With V trimmed by 6 bases and J by 3 bases, 5 bases remained unmatched. The CDR3 sequence is CASSQQGADTEAFF. As DNA, the CDR3 is TGTGCCAGCAGCCAACAGGGGGCAGACACTGAAGCTTTCTTT.

This clonotype came up many times. The V gene is TRBV27, the J gene TRBJ2-5, with a weak D call TRBD2 (6 bases). Trimming removed 3 bases at V and 2 bases at J, with 10 bases between. Germline CDR1 MNHEY, CDR2 SMNVEV (reference sequence). The CDR3 is 14 amino acids. The CDR3 loop reads CASSFIAEQETQYF. CDR3 DNA sequence: TGTGCCAGCAGTTTTATAGCGGAACAAGAGACCCAGTACTTC.

The sample holds many counts of this clonotype. This chain connects TRBV27 to TRBJ1-5; perhaps TRBD1 as D (6 bases). Trimming pared 2 bases from V and 4 bases from J, leaving 12 bases between. Germline-derived CDR1 and CDR2 are MNHEY and SMNVEV (reference sequence). This CDR3 comprises 15 residues. The CDR3 spells CASSLVRGGNQPQHF. The CDR3, as DNA: TGTGCCAGCAGTTTAGTCAGGGGAGGGAATCAGCCCCAGCATTTT.

In its sample, this clonotype was seen once. V and J are TRBV29-1 and TRBJ2-7; 9 bases are shared with TRBD2. Germline assignment: CDR1 SQVTM and CDR2 ANQGSEA. The CDR3 sequence is 13 residues long. V trimming: 5 bases; J trimming: 3 bases; junction bases outside the gene matches: 5. CDR3 sequence reads: CSVYSGGNYEQYF. The CDR3 nucleotides read TGCAGCGTTTATAGCGGGGGAAACTACGAGCAGTACTTC.

This clonotype was counted many times. The chain combines TRBV29-1 with TRBJ2-5, with D perhaps TRBD2 (5 bases). The length of the CDR3 is 11 residues. Trimming took off 5 bases at V and 5 bases at J, with 9 bases between the two ends. Germline V gene lookup returns CDR1 SQVTM and CDR2 ANQGSEA. The CDR3 spells CSVSGMETQYF. The CDR3 nucleotides are TGCAGCGTTTCGGGGATGGAGACCCAGTACTTC. The full variable domain, with the rest looked up from reference TRBV29-1 and TRBJ2-5, is SAVISQKPSRDICQRGTSLTIQCQVDSQVTMMFWYRQQPGQSLTLIATANQGSEATYESGFVIDKFPISRPNLTFSTLTVSNMSPEDSSIYLCSVSGMETQYFGPGTRLLVL.

This clonotype was observed a handful of times. The V and J genes are TRBV10-3 and TRBJ1-3; D is perhaps TRBD1 (5 bases). Per germline, CDR1 ENHRY and CDR2 SYGVKD. The CDR3 loop spans 16 amino acids. The CDR3 region has the DNA TGTGCATCGGACCGGGGAACGGGGCCAGTCGGAAACACCATATATTTT. Its translation: CASDRGTGPVGNTIYF.

This clonotype has at least ten counts. The chain joins TRBV6-5 to TRBJ1-1, with a weak D call TRBD1 (5 bases). With 5 bases removed from V and 1 base from J, the gap between germline ends came to 14 bases. Germline CDR1 is MNHEY and CDR2 is SVGAGI. The CDR3 covers 15 residues. CDR3 nucleotide sequence: TGTGCCAGCAGTCCATACCGACAGCAGAACACTGAAGCTTTCTTT. It is translated as CASSPYRQQNTEAFF.

This clonotype was picked up many times. The chain joins TRBV5-1 to TRBJ2-5; maybe TRBD2 (6 bases). The CDR3 runs 15 residues. V lost 3 bases and J lost 6, with 18 bases in between. Germline lookup yields CDR1 SGHRS and CDR2 YFSETQ. CDR3 residues: CASSSLGGTSKTQYF. DNA for the CDR3: TGCGCCAGCAGCTCCCTTGGGGGGACGAGCAAGACCCAGTACTTC.

This clonotype was observed many times. This chain links TRBV29-1 with TRBJ2-7, with D perhaps being TRBD1 or TRBD2 (5 bases each). Germline-derived CDR1 and CDR2 are SQVTM and ANQGSEA. V lost 4 bases and J lost 4, with 14 bases in between. This CDR3 comprises 13 residues. The CDR3 here is CSVVFGTRYEQYF. The CDR3 region has the DNA TGCAGCGTTGTTTTTGGGACGAGGTACGAGCAGTACTTC.

This clonotype came up many times. DNA of the CDR3: TGCGCCAGCAGCTTGCAGCGGGACAGGGGTAAGGACACTGAAGCTTTCTTT. It translates to CASSLQRDRGKDTEAFF. V is TRBV5-1 and J is TRBJ1-1; 10 bases match TRBD1. After removal of 1 base from V and 3 bases from J, the junction contained 9 bases not matched to a gene. The germline gives CDR1 SGHRS, CDR2 YFSETQ. This CDR3 has 17 residues.

This clonotype was seen repeatedly, ten times or more. The genes are TRBV30 and TRBJ1-2; D ambiguous. Deletions cut 0 bases from V and 2 bases from J, with 1 base between. This CDR3 has 11 amino acids. Germline V gene data show CDR1 as GTSNPN and CDR2 as SVGIG (reference sequence). CDR3 sequence: CAWSVNYGYTF. CDR3 nucleotide sequence: TGTGCCTGGAGTGTAAACTATGGCTACACCTTC.

This clonotype came up many times. The chain joins TRBV6-1 to TRBJ1-1; D is undetermined. There are 10 residues in the CDR3. Trimming left V 6 bases short and J 7 bases short, with 6 bases between. The V gene's germline CDR1 is MNHNS and CDR2 SASEGT. CDR3 DNA: TGTGCCAGCAGGTTGGGTGAAGCTTTCTTT. This codes for CASRLGEAFF.

This clonotype was seen ten or more times. J is TRBJ2-7 and V is TRBV10-3, with TRBD2 identical over 11 bases. This CDR3 has 14 amino acids. J lost 5 bases, V lost 4 bases, and 4 bases had no gene match. Germline V CDR1 and CDR2: ENHRY, SYGVKD. CDR3 coding DNA: TGTGCCATCAGTGGGGGGACTAGCGGCCACGAGCAGTACTTC. It codes for CAISGGTSGHEQYF.

This clonotype was counted ten times or more. This chain uses TRBV20-1 with TRBJ1-2, with 8 bases that match TRBD1. This CDR3 has 16 residues. Losses at the gene ends were 6 bases for V and 4 bases for J; bases not matched to a gene: 16. Germline loops: CDR1 DFQATT, CDR2 SNEGSKA (reference sequence). This chain's CDR3 is CSAPIMPAGGLYGYTF. DNA of the CDR3: TGCAGTGCACCGATTATGCCTGCAGGGGGCCTCTATGGCTACACCTTC.

This clonotype was recorded at least ten times. The chain combines TRBV27 with TRBJ2-2; 12 bases are a match to TRBD2. The trim removed 5 bases at V and 10 bases at J, leaving 8 bases unmatched. Germline V CDR1 and CDR2: MNHEY, SMNVEV (reference sequence). There are 15 residues in the CDR3. The CDR3 DNA reads as TGTGCCAGCAGTGGGCTAGCGGGGGGGGTGAAGGAGCTGTTTTTT. This gives the protein CASSGLAGGVKELFF.

This chain connects TRBV6-1 to TRBJ2-7, with 8 positions matching TRBD2. The CDR3 is made up of 16 amino acids. With V trimmed by 1 base and J by 4 bases, 9 bases remained unmatched. Germline V gene data show CDR1 as MNHNS and CDR2 as SASEGT. CDR3 coding DNA: TGTGCCAGCAGTGAAGTGGTTAGCGGGAACATTTACGAGCAGTACTTC. Its translation: CASSEVVSGNIYEQYF.

This clonotype was counted at least ten times. The chain is built from TRBV7-8 and TRBJ2-2, with 9 nucleotides matching TRBD1. The V and J ends lost 5 bases and 6 bases, in that order; junction bases with no gene match: 7. CDR1 is SGHVS, CDR2 FQNEAQ, per germline. The length of the CDR3 is 15 residues. The CDR3 DNA is TGTGCCAGCAGCCGTCGGGACAGGGCGGCCGGGGAGCTGTTTTTT. Translated: CASSRRDRAAGELFF. Full variable domain (remainder filled in from reference TRBV7-8 and TRBJ2-2): GAGVSQSPRYKVAKRGQDVALRCDPISGHVSLFWYQQALGQGPEFLTYFQNEAQLDKSGLPSDRFFAERPEGSVSTLKIQRTQQEDSAVYLCASSRRDRAAGELFFGEGSRLTVL.

This rearrangement joins TRBV15 to TRBJ2-4; D not resolved. V lost 8 bases and J lost 0, with 20 bases in between. The CDR3 is 17 residues long. The V gene's germline CDR1 is LNHNV and CDR2 YYDKDF (reference sequence). CDR3 nucleotide sequence: TGTGCCACCCAAGTCACAGCAGAAAAACTAGCCAAAAACATTCAGTACTTC. Translated: CATQVTAEKLAKNIQYF.

The table lists this clonotype with many counts. This chain links TRBV6-1 with TRBJ1-2; weak D call: TRBD1 (5 bases). Trimming cost V 7 bases and J 4 bases, with 13 bases left between them. The germline V gene encodes CDR1 MNHNS and CDR2 SASEGT. The CDR3 runs 13 residues. The CDR3 here is CASTPPGGYGYTF. CDR3 DNA: TGTGCCAGCACTCCCCCCGGGGGCTATGGCTACACCTTC.